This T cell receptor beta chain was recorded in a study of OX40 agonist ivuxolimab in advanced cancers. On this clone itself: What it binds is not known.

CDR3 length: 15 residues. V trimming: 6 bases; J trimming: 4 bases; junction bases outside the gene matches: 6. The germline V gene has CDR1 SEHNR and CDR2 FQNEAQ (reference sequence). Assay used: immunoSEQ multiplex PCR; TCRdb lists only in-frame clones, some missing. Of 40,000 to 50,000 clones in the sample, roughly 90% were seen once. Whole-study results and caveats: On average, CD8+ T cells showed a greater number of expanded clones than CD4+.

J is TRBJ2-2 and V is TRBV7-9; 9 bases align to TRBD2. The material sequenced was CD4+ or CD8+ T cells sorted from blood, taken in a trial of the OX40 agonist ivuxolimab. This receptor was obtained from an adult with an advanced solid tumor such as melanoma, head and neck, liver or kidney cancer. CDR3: CASRPGLARTGELFF. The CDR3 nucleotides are TGTGCCAGCAGACCGGGACTAGCCCGCACCGGGGAGCTGTTTTTT.